The rows below give T cell receptor beta chains drawn from one sample of a study of shared clonotypes between healthy human individuals. The method was immunoSEQ multiplex PCR; TCRdb's version includes in-frame clones alone and lacks a portion of them. In the table there are about 1.5 million clones, roughly 95% of which are singletons. What was sequenced was naive CD4+ T cells sorted from blood. The source is a man aged 25 to 45 in good health. Both conserved end residues are part of each CDR3. The order of the fields is J gene, D gene, clone size, V gene, CDR3 DNA, CDR3 protein. D genes are given only for firm matches. A row's size may be missing; if present it is once, few, many or a size class.

TRBJ2-5 . . TRBV2 TGTGCCAGCAGTCCGCTAGTTGGACAAGAGACCCAGTACTTC CASSPLVGQETQYF
TRBJ2-7 TRBD1 . TRBV2 TGTGCCAGCGTCCGGACAGGGGTTGACGAGCAGTACTTC CASVRTGVDEQYF
TRBJ2-6 . . TRBV14 TGTGCCAGCAGCCTAGGGGGGCGTCTTTCCGGGGCCAACGTCCTGACTTTC CASSLGGRLSGANVLTF
TRBJ2-2 TRBD2 once TRBV11-2 TGTGCCAGCAGCTTAGTAGAAAGCGGGAGATACGCGAACACCGGGGAGCTGTTTTTT CASSLVESGRYANTGELFF
TRBJ2-2 . . TRBV27 TGTGCCAGCAGTACCGGGACCCCCACCGGGGAGCTGTTTTTT CASSTGTPTGELFF
TRBJ1-2 . . TRBV10-3 TGTGCCATCAGTGCGGCGGGTAACTATGGCTACACCTTC CAISAAGNYGYTF
TRBJ2-7 . . TRBV18 TGTGCCAGCTCAGGGTTGGGAGCCTACGAGCAGTACTTC CASSGLGAYEQYF
TRBJ2-1 . . TRBV7-2 TGTGCCAGCCGATCTAGGGGGAGCGGCGATGAGCAGTTCTTC CASRSRGSGDEQFF
TRBJ2-3 TRBD2 . TRBV5-1 TGCGCCAGCAGCTTGAGACCCAGCGGGAGGGCCAACACAGATACGCAGTATTTT CASSLRPSGRANTDTQYF
TRBJ2-5 TRBD1 . TRBV11-3 TGTGCCAGCAGCTATTCCGGGACAGCAGAGACCCAGTACTTC CASSYSGTAETQYF
TRBJ2-3 . . TRBV29-1 TGCAGCGTTGAACACAGCACAGATACGCAGTATTTT CSVEHSTDTQYF
TRBJ2-2 TRBD2 . TRBV25-1 TGTGCCAGCAGCGGGCTAGCGGTCGCGGAGCTGTTTTTT CASSGLAVAELFF
TRBJ1-5 . . TRBV5-1 TGCGCCAGCAGCTTGGAGGGGATCGGCAATCAGCCCCAGCATTTT CASSLEGIGNQPQHF
TRBJ2-6 . . TRBV10-3 TGTGCCATCAGTGAGTCGAGGGGAAGCTCTGGGGCCAACGTCCTGACTTTC CAISESRGSSGANVLTF
TRBJ2-1 TRBD2 . TRBV10-1 TGCGCCAGCAGTGAGTTTGAGGGACTAGCAAATGAGCAGTTCTTC CASSEFEGLANEQFF
TRBJ2-3 . . TRBV25-1 TGTGCCAGCAGTAAAGGGGTGGGCACAGATACGCAGTATTTT CASSKGVGTDTQYF